This T cell receptor beta chain derives from a study of blood T cell repertoires in COVID-19. Across the study: Whether acute or convalescent, the COVID-19 samples came from the United States, Italy and Spain. Sources were T cells, B-cell-depleted T cells, or PBMCs; the material itself was cDNA or gDNA.

Per the original methods: Reference gene primer amplification yielded estimated nucleated cell counts. Produced via immunoSEQ multiplex PCR; TCRdb's table is partial and in-frame only. V, J and clone size reflect that table, while D and trimming were determined from the DNA. The table lists about 150,000 clones, over 70% of them singletons. The count of this clone is one. The sequence came from a human donor in a cohort sampled during active COVID-19. Input material: peripheral blood.

This chain's CDR3 is CASSREGGGGYTF. Here the CDR3 DNA reads TGTGCCAGCAGCAGGGAGGGGGGCGGTGGCTACACCTTC. The chain couples TRBV6-5 to TRBJ1-2; D is possibly TRBD1 (6 bases). This CDR3 region has 13 residues. With 6 bases removed from V and 7 bases from J, the gap between germline ends came to 15 bases. Germline V gene sequence: CDR1 MNHEY, CDR2 SVGAGI.